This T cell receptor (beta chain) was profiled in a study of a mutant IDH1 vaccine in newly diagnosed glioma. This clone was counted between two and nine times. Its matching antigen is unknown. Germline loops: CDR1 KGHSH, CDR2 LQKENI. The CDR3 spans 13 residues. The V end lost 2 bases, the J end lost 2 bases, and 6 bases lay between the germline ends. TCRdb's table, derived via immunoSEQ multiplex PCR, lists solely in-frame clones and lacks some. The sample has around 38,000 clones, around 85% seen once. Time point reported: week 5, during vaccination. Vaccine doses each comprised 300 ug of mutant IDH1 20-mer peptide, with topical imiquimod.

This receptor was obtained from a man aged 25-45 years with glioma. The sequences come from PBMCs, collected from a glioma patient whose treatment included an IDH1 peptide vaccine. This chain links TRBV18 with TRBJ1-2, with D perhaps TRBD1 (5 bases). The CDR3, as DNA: TGTGCCAGCTCACCAGACAGCAACTATGGCTACACCTTC. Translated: CASSPDSNYGYTF.